The clone carrying this T cell receptor beta chain was seen at least ten times. Its target is not known. Flow cytometry had shown expanded CD8+CD57+ cells in the patients chosen for sequencing. Severe acquired aplastic anemia was diagnosed in all patients. Patients had received no therapy at the time of blood sampling. This entry is derived from a study of CD8+CD57+ T cells in acquired aplastic anemia. Study information: Sorted CD4+ and CD8+ cells yielded DNA averaging around 3.5 ug. Study-wide findings and caveats: Controls did not differ significantly from patients in CD8+ Simpson's diversity.

V trimming: 7 bases; J trimming: 4 bases; junction bases outside the gene matches: 3. This CDR3 comprises 13 residues. The germline V gene has CDR1 SNHLY and CDR2 FYNNEI. Using genomic DNA as the template, TCR beta VDJ and CDR3 profiling was carried out. TCRdb used MiXCR to reprocess the reads, holding one entry per CDR3 protein. The data show around 500,000 distinct CDR3 sequences, more than 25% seen once. V is TRBV2 and J is TRBJ2-5; TRBD1 matches 10 bases. The receptor's source is a human donor with aplastic anemia. Sequencing was performed on sorted CD4+, CD8+, or CD8+CD57+ T cells (not recorded which) from PBMCs. The CDR3 nucleotides are TGTGCCAGCACGGACAGGGGGGGAGAGACCCAGTACTTC. It is translated as CASTDRGGETQYF.